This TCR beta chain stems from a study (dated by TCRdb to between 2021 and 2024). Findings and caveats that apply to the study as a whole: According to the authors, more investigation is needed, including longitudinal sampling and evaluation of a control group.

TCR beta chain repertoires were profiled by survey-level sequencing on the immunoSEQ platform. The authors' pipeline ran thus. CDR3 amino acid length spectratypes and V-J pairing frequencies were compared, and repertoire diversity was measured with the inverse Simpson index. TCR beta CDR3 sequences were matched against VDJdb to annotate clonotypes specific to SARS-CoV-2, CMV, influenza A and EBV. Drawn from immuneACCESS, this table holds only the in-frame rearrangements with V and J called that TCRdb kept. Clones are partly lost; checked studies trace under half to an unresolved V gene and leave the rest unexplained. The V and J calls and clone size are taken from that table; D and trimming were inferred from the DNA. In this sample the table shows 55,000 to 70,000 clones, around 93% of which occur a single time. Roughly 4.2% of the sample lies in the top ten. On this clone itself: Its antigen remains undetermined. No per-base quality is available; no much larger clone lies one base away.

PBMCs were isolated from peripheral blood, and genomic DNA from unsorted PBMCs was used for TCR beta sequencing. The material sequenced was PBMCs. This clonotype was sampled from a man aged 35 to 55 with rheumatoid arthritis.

CDR3 protein: CASSQDMSYGYTF. The sequenced DNA is TGCGCCAGCAGCCAAGACATGAGCTATGGCTACACCTTC. This chain joins TRBV4-1 to TRBJ1-2; the D gene is unclear. The germline V gene gives CDR1 as MGHRA and CDR2 as YSYEKL. V is pared back by 0 bases and J by 4 bases, with 6 bases lying between the germline termini. The CDR3 sequence holds 13 residues, the cysteine and phenylalanine included. The kept DNA is CDR3 alone, 39 bases in frame from the first base.